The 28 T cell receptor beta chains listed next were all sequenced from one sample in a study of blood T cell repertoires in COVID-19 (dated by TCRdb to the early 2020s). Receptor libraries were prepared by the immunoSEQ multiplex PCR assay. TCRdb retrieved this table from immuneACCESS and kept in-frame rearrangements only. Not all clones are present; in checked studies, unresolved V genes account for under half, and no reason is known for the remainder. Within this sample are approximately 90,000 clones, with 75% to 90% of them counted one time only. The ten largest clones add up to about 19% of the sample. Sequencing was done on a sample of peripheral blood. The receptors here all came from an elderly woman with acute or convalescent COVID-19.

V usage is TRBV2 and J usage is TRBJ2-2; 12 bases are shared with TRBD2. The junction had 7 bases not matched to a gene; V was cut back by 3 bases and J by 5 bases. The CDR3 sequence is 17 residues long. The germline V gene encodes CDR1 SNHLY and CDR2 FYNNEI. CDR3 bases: TGTGCCAGCAGTGATAGCCTAGCGGGGGGGGAAACCGGGGAGCTGTTTTTT. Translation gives CASSDSLAGGETGELFF.

The CDR3 DNA follows: TGTGCCAGCAGCCCTTGGACAGGACTCACAGGGAATGAGCAGTTCTTC. Encoded protein: CASSPWTGLTGNEQFF. The chain carries TRBV11-2 and TRBJ2-1, with 7 positions matching TRBD1. This CDR3 is built from 16 residues. Germline V gene sequence: CDR1 SGHAT, CDR2 FQNNGV. Trimming removed 5 bases from V and 7 bases from J; junction bases left unmatched: 14.

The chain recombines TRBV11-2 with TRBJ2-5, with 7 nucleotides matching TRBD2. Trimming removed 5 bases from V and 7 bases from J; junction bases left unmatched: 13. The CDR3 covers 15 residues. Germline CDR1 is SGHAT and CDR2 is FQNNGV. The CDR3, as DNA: TGTGCCAGCAGCCCCACCTGGACTAGAGACGTGACCCAGTACTTC. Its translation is CASSPTWTRDVTQYF.

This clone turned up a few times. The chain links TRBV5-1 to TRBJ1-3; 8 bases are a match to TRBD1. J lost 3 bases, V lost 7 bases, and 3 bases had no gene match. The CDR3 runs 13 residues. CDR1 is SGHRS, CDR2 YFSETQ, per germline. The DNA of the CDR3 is TGCGCCAGCGGCGGGACAGGTGGAAACACCATATATTTT. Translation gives CASGGTGGNTIYF.

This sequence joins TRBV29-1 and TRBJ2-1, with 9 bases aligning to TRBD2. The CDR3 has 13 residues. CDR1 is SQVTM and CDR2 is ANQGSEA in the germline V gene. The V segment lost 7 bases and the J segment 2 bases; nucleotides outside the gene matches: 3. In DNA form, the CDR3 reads TGCAGCGCTAGCGGGGTGACCTACAATGAGCAGTTCTTC. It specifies CSASGVTYNEQFF.

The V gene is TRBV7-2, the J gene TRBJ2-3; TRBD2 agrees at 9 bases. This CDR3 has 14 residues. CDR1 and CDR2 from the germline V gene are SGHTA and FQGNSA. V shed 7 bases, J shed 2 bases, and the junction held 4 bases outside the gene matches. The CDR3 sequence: CASNRLAVTDTQYF. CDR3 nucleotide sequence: TGTGCCAGCAACCGACTAGCGGTCACAGATACGCAGTATTTT.

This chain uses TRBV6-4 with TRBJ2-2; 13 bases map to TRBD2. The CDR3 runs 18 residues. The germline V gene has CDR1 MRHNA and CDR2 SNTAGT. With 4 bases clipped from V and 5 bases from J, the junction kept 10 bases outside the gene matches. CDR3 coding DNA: TGTGCCAGCAGTGGATCCGGACTAGCGGGAGTATATACCGGGGAGCTGTTTTTT. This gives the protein CASSGSGLAGVYTGELFF.

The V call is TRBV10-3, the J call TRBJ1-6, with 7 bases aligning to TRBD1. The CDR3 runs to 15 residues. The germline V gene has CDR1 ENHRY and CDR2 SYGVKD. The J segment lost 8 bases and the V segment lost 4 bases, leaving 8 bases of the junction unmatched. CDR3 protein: CAISARDRLYSPLHF. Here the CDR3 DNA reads TGTGCCATCAGTGCCCGGGACAGACTTTATTCACCCCTCCACTTT.

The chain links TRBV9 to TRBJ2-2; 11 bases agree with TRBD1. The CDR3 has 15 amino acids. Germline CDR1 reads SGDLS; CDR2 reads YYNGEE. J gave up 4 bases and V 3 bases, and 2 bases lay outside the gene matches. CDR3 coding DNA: TGTGCCAGCAGCGCGGGGACAGGGGGCACCGGGGAGCTGTTTTTT. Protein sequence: CASSAGTGGTGELFF.

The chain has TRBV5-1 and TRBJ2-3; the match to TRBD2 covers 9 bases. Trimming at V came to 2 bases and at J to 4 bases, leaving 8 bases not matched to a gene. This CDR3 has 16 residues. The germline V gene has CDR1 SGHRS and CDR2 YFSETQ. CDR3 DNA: TGCGCCAGCAGCTTAACCGGACTAGCGCCCCCAGATACGCAGTATTTT. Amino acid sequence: CASSLTGLAPPDTQYF.

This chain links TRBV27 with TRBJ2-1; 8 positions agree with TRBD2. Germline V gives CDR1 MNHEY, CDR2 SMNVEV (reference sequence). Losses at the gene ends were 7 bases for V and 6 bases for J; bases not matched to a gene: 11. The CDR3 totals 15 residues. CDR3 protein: CASNRASGRLNEQFF. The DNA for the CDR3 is TGTGCCAGCAACAGAGCTAGCGGGCGGCTCAATGAGCAGTTCTTC.

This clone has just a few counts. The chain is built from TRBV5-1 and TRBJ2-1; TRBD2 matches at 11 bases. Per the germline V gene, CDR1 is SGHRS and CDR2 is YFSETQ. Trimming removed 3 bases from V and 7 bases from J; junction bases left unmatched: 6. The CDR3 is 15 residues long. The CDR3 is CASSSVAGGFNEQFF. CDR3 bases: TGCGCCAGCAGCTCTGTAGCGGGGGGGTTTAATGAGCAGTTCTTC. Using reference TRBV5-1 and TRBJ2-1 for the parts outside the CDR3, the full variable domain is KAGVTQTPRYLIKTRGQQVTLSCSPISGHRSVSWYQQTPGQGLQFLFEYFSETQRNKGNFPGRFSGRQFSNSRSEMNVSTLELGDSALYLCASSSVAGGFNEQFFGPGTRLTVL.

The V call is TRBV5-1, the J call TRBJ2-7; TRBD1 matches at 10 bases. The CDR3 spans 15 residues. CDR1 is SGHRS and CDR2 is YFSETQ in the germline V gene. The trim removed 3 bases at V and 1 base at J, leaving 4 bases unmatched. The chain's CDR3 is CASSSGTGVSYEQYF. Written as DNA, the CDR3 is TGCGCCAGCAGCTCTGGGACAGGGGTTTCCTACGAGCAGTACTTC.

CDR3 in DNA: TGTGCCAGCAGCTGGGGGGCGGGAGGGCTCGAGCAGTACTTC. Protein: CASSWGAGGLEQYF. The genes are TRBV11-2 and TRBJ2-7, with 9 bases identical to TRBD2. The CDR3 spans 14 residues. The junction had 7 bases not matched to a gene; V was cut back by 4 bases and J by 6 bases. CDR1 SGHAT and CDR2 FQNNGV come from the germline V gene.

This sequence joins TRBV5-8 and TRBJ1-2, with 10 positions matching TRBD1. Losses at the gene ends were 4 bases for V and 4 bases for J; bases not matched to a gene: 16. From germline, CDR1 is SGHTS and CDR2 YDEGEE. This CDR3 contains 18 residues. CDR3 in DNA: TGTGCCAGCAGCCGGTACGGGACAGGGGTAAATCGGGGCTATGGCTACACCTTC. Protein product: CASSRYGTGVNRGYGYTF.

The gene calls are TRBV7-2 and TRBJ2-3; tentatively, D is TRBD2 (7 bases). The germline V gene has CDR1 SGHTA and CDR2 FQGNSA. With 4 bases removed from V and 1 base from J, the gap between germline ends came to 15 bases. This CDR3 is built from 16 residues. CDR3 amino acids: CASSSGASGRTDTQYF. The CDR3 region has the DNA TGTGCCAGCAGCTCAGGGGCTAGCGGTCGCACAGATACGCAGTATTTT.

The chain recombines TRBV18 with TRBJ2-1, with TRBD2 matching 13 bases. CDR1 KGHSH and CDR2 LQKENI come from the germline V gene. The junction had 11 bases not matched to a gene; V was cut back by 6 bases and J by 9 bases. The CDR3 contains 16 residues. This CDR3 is CASSLELAGGHAEQFF. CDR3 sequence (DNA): TGTGCCAGCTCCCTTGAACTAGCGGGGGGGCATGCTGAGCAGTTCTTC.

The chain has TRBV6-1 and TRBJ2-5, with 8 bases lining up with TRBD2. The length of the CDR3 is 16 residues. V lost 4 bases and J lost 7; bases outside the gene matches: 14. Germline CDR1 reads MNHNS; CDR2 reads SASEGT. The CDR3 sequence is CASSGPYDSGVGTQYF. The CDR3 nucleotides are TGTGCCAGCAGTGGCCCTTATGATAGCGGGGTGGGGACCCAGTACTTC.

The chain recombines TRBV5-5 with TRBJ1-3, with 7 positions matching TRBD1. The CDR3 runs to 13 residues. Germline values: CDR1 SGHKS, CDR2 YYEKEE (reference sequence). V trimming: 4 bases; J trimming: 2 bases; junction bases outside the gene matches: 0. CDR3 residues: CASSGTAGNTIYF. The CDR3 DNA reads TGTGCCAGCAGCGGGACAGCTGGAAACACCATATATTTT.

CDR3 sequence reads: CASIGAGGFTGELFF. CDR3 bases: TGTGCCAGTATTGGTGCGGGAGGGTTCACCGGGGAGCTGTTTTTT. The chain couples TRBV19 to TRBJ2-2; 9 bases map to TRBD2. Germline loops: CDR1 LNHDA, CDR2 SQIVND (reference sequence). The junction had 7 bases not matched to a gene; V was cut back by 7 bases and J by 4 bases. The CDR3 runs to 15 residues. The complete variable domain, with remaining parts taken from reference TRBV19 and TRBJ2-2, reads DGGITQSPKYLFRKEGQNVTLSCEQNLNHDAMYWYRQDPGQGLRLIYYSQIVNDFQKGDIAEGYSVSREKKESFPLTVTSAQKNPTAFYLCASIGAGGFTGELFFGEGSRLTVL.

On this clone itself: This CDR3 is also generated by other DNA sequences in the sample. This chain's CDR3 is CASSLGLAGYNEQFF. CDR3 DNA: TGTGCCAGCAGCTTAGGACTAGCGGGGTACAATGAGCAGTTCTTC. The V and J genes are TRBV7-2 and TRBJ2-1, with TRBD2 matching 11 bases. V trimming: 1 base; J trimming: 4 bases; junction bases outside the gene matches: 0. Germline V CDR1 and CDR2: SGHTA, FQGNSA. The CDR3 runs to 15 residues. Using reference TRBV7-2 and TRBJ2-1 for the parts outside the CDR3, the full variable domain is GAGVSQSPSNKVTEKGKDVELRCDPISGHTALYWYRQSLGQGLEFLIYFQGNSAPDKSGLPSDRFSAERTGGSVSTLTIQRTQQEDSAVYLCASSLGLAGYNEQFFGPGTRLTVL.

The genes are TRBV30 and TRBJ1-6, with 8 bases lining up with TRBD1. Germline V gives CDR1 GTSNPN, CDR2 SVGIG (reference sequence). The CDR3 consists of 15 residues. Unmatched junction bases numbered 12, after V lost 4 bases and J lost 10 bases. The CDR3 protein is CAWKIQAGGASPLHF. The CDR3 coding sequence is TGTGCCTGGAAGATTCAGGCAGGGGGCGCGTCACCCCTCCACTTT.

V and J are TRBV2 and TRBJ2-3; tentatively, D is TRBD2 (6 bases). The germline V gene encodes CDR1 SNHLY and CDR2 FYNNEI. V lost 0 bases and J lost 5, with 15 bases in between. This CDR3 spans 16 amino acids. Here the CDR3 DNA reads TGTGCCAGCAGTGAAGCGCTTGGCGGGAAGATAGATACGCAGTATTTT. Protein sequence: CASSEALGGKIDTQYF.

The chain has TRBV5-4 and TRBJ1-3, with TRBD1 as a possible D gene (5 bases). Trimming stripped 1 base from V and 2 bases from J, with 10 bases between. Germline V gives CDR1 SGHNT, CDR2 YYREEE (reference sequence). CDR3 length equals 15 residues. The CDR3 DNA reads TGTGCCAGCAGCTTGTGGGGGGGGGCTGGAAACACCATATATTTT. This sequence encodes CASSLWGGAGNTIYF.

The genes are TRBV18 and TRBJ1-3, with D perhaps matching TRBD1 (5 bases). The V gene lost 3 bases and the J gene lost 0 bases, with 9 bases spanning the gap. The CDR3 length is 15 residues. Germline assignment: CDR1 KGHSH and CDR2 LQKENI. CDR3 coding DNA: TGTGCCAGCTCACCTCAGGGCCCCTCTGGAAACACCATATATTTT. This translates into CASSPQGPSGNTIYF.

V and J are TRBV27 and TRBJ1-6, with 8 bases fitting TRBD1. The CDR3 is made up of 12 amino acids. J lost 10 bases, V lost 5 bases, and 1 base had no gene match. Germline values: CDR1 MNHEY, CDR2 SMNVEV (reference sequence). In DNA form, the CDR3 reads TGTGCCAGCAGTCGGACAGGGTCACCCCTCCACTTT. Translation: CASSRTGSPLHF.

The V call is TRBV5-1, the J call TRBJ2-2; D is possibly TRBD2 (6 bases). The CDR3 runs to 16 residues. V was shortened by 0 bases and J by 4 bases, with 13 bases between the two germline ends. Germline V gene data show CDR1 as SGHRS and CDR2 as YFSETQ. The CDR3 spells CASSLAGASVTGELFF. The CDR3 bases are TGCGCCAGCAGCTTGGCCGGGGCTAGCGTCACCGGGGAGCTGTTTTTT.

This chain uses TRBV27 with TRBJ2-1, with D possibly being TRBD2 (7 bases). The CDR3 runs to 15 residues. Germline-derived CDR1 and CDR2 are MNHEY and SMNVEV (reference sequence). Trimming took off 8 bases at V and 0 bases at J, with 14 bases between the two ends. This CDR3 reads CASSWGGLSYNEQFF. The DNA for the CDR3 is TGTGCCAGCTCCTGGGGGGGCCTCTCCTACAATGAGCAGTTCTTC.